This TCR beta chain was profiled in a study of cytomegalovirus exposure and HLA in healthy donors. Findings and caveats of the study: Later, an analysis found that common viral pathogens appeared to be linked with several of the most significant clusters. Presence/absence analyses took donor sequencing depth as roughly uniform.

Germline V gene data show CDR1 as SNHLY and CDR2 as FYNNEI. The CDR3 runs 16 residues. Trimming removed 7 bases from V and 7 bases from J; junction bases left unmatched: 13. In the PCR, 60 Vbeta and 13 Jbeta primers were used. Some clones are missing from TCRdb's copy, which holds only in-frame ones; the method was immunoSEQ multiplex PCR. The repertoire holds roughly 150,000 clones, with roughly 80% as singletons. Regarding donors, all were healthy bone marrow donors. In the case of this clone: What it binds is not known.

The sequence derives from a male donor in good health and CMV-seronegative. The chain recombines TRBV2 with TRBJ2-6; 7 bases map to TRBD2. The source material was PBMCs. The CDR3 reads CASIEGVGRGANVLTF. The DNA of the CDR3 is TGTGCCAGCATAGAAGGGGTAGGGAGGGGAGCCAACGTCCTGACTTTC.